This section outlines one TCR beta chain sequence together with its context. This record comes from a study of blood T cell repertoires in COVID-19. Trimming removed 0 bases at V and 13 bases at J, with 12 bases between. Per germline, CDR1 MNHEY and CDR2 SVGEGT. The CDR3 spans 12 residues. Profiling relied on immunoSEQ multiplex PCR, and the TCRdb table lists in-frame clones only, not all of them. Here the sample spans roughly 110,000 clones, around 88% being singletons. This receptor was obtained from a human donor with acute or convalescent COVID-19. The donor label of this sample is uncertain. The chain joins TRBV6-2 or TRBV6-3 to TRBJ2-5; unclear D gene. Material: peripheral blood. CDR3 sequence (DNA): TGTGCCAGCAGTTACTCGAGTGGCGGTTCGTACTTC. Translated, it gives CASSYSSGGSYF.